This T cell receptor (beta chain) derives from a study of shared clonotypes between healthy human individuals. Overall study context: Each donor had three CD4 naive, three CD4 memory, two CD8 naive and one CD8 memory plate.

J was trimmed by 3 bases and V by 1 base; bases with no gene match: 6. Germline V CDR1 and CDR2: MNHEY, SVGAGI. This CDR3 comprises 15 residues. General study points: Across subsets, estimated richness was generally greater for naive than for memory populations. Blood was the sole source, and tissue repertoires probably differ.

Profiling relied on immunoSEQ multiplex PCR, and the TCRdb table lists in-frame clones only, not all of them. This table has roughly 600,000 clones, 95% to 98% appearing once. A word on this clone: Its matching antigen is unknown.

Naive CD8 populations comprised CD45RO-negative cells positively selected for CCR7, excluding terminally differentiated effector memory CD45RA+ cells. Material for sequencing was naive CD8+ T cells sorted from blood. The clonotype was recovered from a man aged 25 to 40 in good health. The genes are TRBV6-5 and TRBJ2-7, with 7 bases matching TRBD1. In nucleotides, the CDR3 is TGTGCCAGCAGTTACTTCGGCAGGGGGTTCTACGAGCAGTACTTC. Encoded protein: CASSYFGRGFYEQYF.